This entry features one T cell receptor (beta chain) sequence. Its antigen is not known. The sample comes from a study of cytomegalovirus exposure and HLA in healthy donors. Study conclusions and caveats: V- and J-gene trimming in TCR beta was tied to a missense DCLRE1C variant by an analysis performed later. Three chains tied to CMV proved CMV antigen-specific in vitro. Follow-up analysis seemed to connect common viral pathogens with several of the most significant clusters identified.

The PCR contained 60 Vbeta and 13 Jbeta primers. The authors' processing: In a later analysis, of approximately 81 million unique beta chains, about 11 million appeared in at least two donors. Profiled with immunoSEQ multiplex PCR; TCRdb holds only in-frame clones, not every one. The V and J calls and clone size come from that table; D and trimming were worked out from the DNA. The sample consists of 180,000 or so clones, 75% to 85% of them appearing once. CDR3 size: 19 residues. With 4 bases removed from V and 1 base from J, the gap between germline ends came to 20 bases. Germline V gene sequence: CDR1 SGHVS, CDR2 FQNEAQ.

The sequenced sample was PBMCs. This sequence originates from a man aged 18 to 29 in good health and CMV-seronegative. The J gene is TRBJ2-6, the V gene TRBV7-8, with a possible D match to TRBD1 (5 bases). The DNA of the CDR3 is TGTGCCAGCAGCTGGGGCCCCAGTACCAGGGTATCTGGGGCCAACGTCCTGACTTTC. The encoded protein is CASSWGPSTRVSGANVLTF.